The clone carrying this T cell receptor (beta chain) was recorded only once. The data belong to a study of blood T cell repertoires in COVID-19. Per the original data handling: Using reference gene primer amplification, nucleated cell counts were estimated. The data were produced by immunoSEQ multiplex PCR, yet TCRdb's version contains in-frame clones alone and is incomplete. V and J calls plus clone size are reproduced from that table; the DNA served to infer D and trimming. The sample includes 200,000 to 300,000 clones, roughly 86% of them seen just once. CDR3 length equals 14 residues. Per germline, CDR1 SGHDT and CDR2 YYEEEE. With V trimmed by 5 bases and J by 4 bases, 9 bases remained unmatched.

Material for sequencing was peripheral blood. This TCR derives from a man aged 35-49 years who had recovered from COVID-19. The V and J genes are TRBV5-6 and TRBJ2-7; TRBD1 agrees at 7 bases. CDR3 protein: CASRGAGGGYEQYF. The CDR3 bases are TGTGCCAGCAGGGGGGCAGGGGGTGGGTACGAGCAGTACTTC.